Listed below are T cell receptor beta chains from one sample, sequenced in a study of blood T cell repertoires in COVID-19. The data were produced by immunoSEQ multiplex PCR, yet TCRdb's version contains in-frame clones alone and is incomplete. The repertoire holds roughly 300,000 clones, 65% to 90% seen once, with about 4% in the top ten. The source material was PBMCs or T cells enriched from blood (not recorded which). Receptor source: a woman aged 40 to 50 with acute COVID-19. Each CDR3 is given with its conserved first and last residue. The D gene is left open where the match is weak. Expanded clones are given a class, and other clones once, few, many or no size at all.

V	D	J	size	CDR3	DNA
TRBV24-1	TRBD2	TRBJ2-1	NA	CATSAGLARNEQFF	TGTGCCACCAGTGCGGGACTAGCAAGGAATGAGCAGTTCTTC
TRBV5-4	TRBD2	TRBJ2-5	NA	CASGQSGGAGETQYF	TGTGCCAGCGGACAAAGCGGGGGGGCCGGGGAGACCCAGTACTTC
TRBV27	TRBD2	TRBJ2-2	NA	CASSLSGRGTGELFF	TGTGCCAGCAGTTTGAGCGGGAGGGGCACCGGGGAGCTGTTTTTT
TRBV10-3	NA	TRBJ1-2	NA	CAIRRDRGYTF	TGTGCCATCAGGAGGGATCGTGGCTACACCTTC
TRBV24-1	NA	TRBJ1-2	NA	CATSDSLYGYTF	TGTGCCACCAGTGACTCCCTTTATGGCTACACCTTC
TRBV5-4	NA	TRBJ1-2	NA	CASSDGRDTGNYGYTF	TGTGCCAGCAGCGACGGCCGGGACACAGGCAACTATGGCTACACCTTC
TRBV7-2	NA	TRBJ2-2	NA	CASSLAAGTGELFF	TGTGCCAGCAGCTTAGCGGCAGGAACCGGGGAGCTGTTTTTT
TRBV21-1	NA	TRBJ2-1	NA	CASIFRSRCGKMSYNEQFF	TGTGCCAGCATTTTTCGGTCACGGTGCGGGAAAATGTCCTACAATGAGCAGTTCTTC
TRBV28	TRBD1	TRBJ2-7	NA	CASSRTGVEQYF	TGTGCCAGCAGCCGGACAGGGGTCGAGCAGTACTTC
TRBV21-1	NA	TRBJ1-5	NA	CASSTQYRDFLGNQPQHF	TGTGCCAGCAGCACCCAATACCGGGACTTCCTTGGAAATCAGCCCCAGCATTTT
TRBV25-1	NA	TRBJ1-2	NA	CASSIQGTYGYTF	TGTGCCAGCAGTATTCAGGGCACCTATGGCTACACCTTC
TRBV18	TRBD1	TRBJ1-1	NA	CASSPPWDRALPEAFF	TGTGCCAGCTCACCACCTTGGGACAGGGCTTTGCCCGAAGCTTTCTTT
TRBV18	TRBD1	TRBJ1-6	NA	CASSPGTESPLHF	TGTGCCAGCTCACCCGGGACAGAATCACCCCTCCACTTT
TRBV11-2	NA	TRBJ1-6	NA	CASSLDGAGLNSPLHF	TGTGCCAGCAGCTTAGATGGGGCAGGTCTAAATTCACCCCTCCACTTT
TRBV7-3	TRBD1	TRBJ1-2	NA	CASNTDRGLDYGYTF	TGTGCCAGCAACACCGACAGGGGGCTGGACTATGGCTACACCTTC
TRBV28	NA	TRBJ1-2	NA	CASTAEGVRYTF	TGTGCCAGCACCGCTGAGGGGGTACGCTACACCTTC
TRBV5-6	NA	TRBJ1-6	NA	CASQYWEPNSPLHF	TGTGCCAGCCAATACTGGGAGCCCAATTCACCCCTCCACTTT
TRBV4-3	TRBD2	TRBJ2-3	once	CASSQGSGGETDTQYF	TGCGCCAGCAGCCAAGGTAGCGGGGGTGAGACAGATACGCAGTATTTT
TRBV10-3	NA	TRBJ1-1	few	CAISESTGVNTEAFF	TGTGCCATCAGTGAGTCGACTGGAGTTAACACTGAAGCTTTCTTT
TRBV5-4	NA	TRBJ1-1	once	CASSRNTPTHTEAFF	TGTGCCAGCAGCCGAAATACACCGACTCACACTGAAGCTTTCTTT
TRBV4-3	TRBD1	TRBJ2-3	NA	CASSQATGGTDTQYF	TGCGCCAGCAGCCAAGCGACAGGGGGCACAGATACGCAGTATTTT
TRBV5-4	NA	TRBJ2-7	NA	CASSSQTGYEQYF	TGTGCCAGCAGCTCCCAAACAGGTTACGAGCAGTACTTC
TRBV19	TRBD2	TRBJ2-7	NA	CASSIRASGNYEQYF	TGTGCCAGTAGTATCAGGGCTAGCGGAAATTACGAGCAGTACTTC
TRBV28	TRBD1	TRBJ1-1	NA	CASIPSQGAFTEAFF	TGTGCCAGCATTCCATCACAGGGGGCATTCACTGAAGCTTTCTTT
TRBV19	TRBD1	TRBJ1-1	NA	CASSIDSQTGADTEAFF	TGTGCCAGTAGTATAGATTCCCAGACAGGGGCGGACACTGAAGCTTTCTTT
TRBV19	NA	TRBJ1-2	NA	CASIGRADGYTF	TGTGCCAGTATCGGCAGGGCGGATGGCTACACCTTC
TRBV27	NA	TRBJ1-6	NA	CASSYDPDTYNSPLHF	TGTGCCAGCAGTTATGACCCGGACACATATAATTCACCCCTCCACTTT
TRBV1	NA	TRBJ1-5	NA	CTSSQTRDRDQPQHF	TGCACCAGCAGCCAGACCCGGGACAGAGATCAGCCCCAGCATTTT
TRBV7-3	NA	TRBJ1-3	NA	CASSLAGPGNTIYF	TGTGCCAGCAGCTTGGCAGGGCCTGGAAACACCATATATTTT
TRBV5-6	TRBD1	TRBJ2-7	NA	CASSFLGTGAYEQYF	TGTGCCAGCAGCTTTCTTGGGACAGGGGCCTACGAGCAGTACTTC
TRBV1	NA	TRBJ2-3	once	CTSSLLPLGLGDTQYF	TGCACCAGCAGCCTCCTTCCGCTAGGATTGGGAGATACGCAGTATTTT
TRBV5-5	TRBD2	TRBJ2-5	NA	CASSSGGLAGAGETQYF	TGTGCCAGCAGCTCTGGGGGACTAGCGGGAGCGGGGGAGACCCAGTACTTC
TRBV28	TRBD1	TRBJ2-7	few	CASSSGQGGRLVSEEQYF	TGTGCCAGCAGTTCTGGACAGGGTGGGAGGCTTGTGTCCGAAGAGCAGTACTTC
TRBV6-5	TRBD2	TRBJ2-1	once	CASSYVASGRWAEQFF	TGTGCCAGCAGTTACGTGGCTAGCGGGAGGTGGGCTGAGCAGTTCTTC
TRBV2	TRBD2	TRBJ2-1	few	CASSVAGGYNEQFF	TGTGCCAGCAGCGTAGCGGGGGGGTACAATGAGCAGTTCTTC
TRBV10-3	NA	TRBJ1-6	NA	CAISSSRSYNSPLHF	TGTGCCATCAGTTCTTCGAGGTCCTATAATTCACCCCTCCACTTT
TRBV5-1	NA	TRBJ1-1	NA	CASSLVTTGNTEAFF	TGCGCCAGCAGCTTGGTTACGACAGGCAACACTGAAGCTTTCTTT
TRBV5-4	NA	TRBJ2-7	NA	CASSHRFSYEQYF	TGTGCCAGCAGCCACAGGTTCTCCTACGAGCAGTACTTC
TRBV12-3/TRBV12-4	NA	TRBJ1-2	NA	CASSLGGSYGYTF	TGTGCCAGCAGTTTGGGAGGGAGCTATGGCTACACCTTC
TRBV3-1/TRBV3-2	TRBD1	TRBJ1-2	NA	CASSQEGRGRGYGYTF	TGTGCCAGCAGCCAAGAGGGAAGGGGGCGCGGCTATGGCTACACCTTC